This TCR beta chain stems from a study of CD8 T cells in Susac syndrome. Germline assignment: CDR1 SQVTM and CDR2 ANQGSEA. This CDR3 has 12 residues. V lost 7 bases and J 1 base, leaving 10 bases between the germline ends. This clonotype appeared once. An input of about 0.5 to 1 ug of RNA was subjected to reverse transcription using random hexamers. TCRdb reprocessed the immunoSEQ multiplex PCR reads via MiXCR and lists one record per CDR3 protein. Counted here are some 77,000 distinct CDR3 sequences, approximately 93% occurring once; the ten biggest clones make up around 0.15%. From blood CD8+ and CD4+ T cells, the TCR beta chain was sequenced.

The receptor's source is a human donor with Susac syndrome. V gene TRBV29-1 combines with J gene TRBJ1-2; D not resolved. Input material: CD4+ T cells from PBMCs. The DNA of the CDR3 is TGCAGCGCGGAAAACTTTAACTATGGCTACACCTTC. Protein product: CSAENFNYGYTF.